The TCR beta chain under discussion was sequenced for a study of cytotoxic CD8 clonotypes in ibrutinib-treated CLL. Libraries were prepared by immunoSEQ multiplex PCR; TCRdb keeps only in-frame clonotypes and omits some of them. The top ten clones hold roughly 5.8% of a sample with approximately 190,000 clones, 65% to 80% of them seen once. This clone has more than one count but fewer than ten. CDR3 length equals 14 residues. Germline V gene lookup returns CDR1 KGHSH and CDR2 LQKENI. Trimming shortened V by 3 bases and J by 4 bases, and 11 bases separated the two germline ends. This clonotype was sampled from a human donor with chronic lymphocytic leukemia. The gene calls are TRBV18 and TRBJ2-3, with D perhaps TRBD2 (6 bases). The starting material was PBMCs, obtained after 12 months of ibrutinib treatment. In DNA form, the CDR3 reads TGTGCCAGCTCACCCCGGGAGTTTTCAGATACGCAGTATTTT. This codes for CASSPREFSDTQYF.